This record concerns one T cell receptor (beta chain) sequence. This clone was recorded a few times. Its antigen remains undetermined. It has no much larger one-base neighbor in the sample; base qualities were not kept. Whole blood was collected in K2EDTA tubes by collaborating institutions according to the institutions' own protocols. For TCRbeta analysis, collaborators shipped samples as frozen whole blood, isolated PBMCs, or DNA extracted from either of those sample types. The sample comes from a study of blood T cell repertoires in COVID-19 (dated by TCRdb to about 2020). Regarding the study in general: Samples from collaborators originated in the United States, Italy and Spain and spanned both the acute and convalescent phases of COVID-19. A de-identified subject ID, COVID-19 status, age in years and sex were almost always included in the sample metadata. The repertoires were made available in a free public database intended to serve as a resource for research on the immune response to SARS-CoV-2. Deeply sampled blood TCRbeta repertoires from subjects exposed to, actively infected with, or recovered from COVID-19 were included in the dataset. The material from the prospective study consisted of cDNA or gDNA derived from T cells, B-cell-depleted T cells, or PBMCs. The samples were drawn from the first 160 participants of the ongoing ImmuneRACE study and from some 1,300 subjects provided by 6 global collaborators. Where available, HLA class I and class II types were obtained from metadata supplied by the sample provider rather than from assay-based typing.

TCRbeta CDR3 regions were amplified from genomic DNA by means of the immunoSEQ Assay, a bias-controlled multiplex PCR. As for the original processing: Within the assay, amplification of reference gene primers was used to estimate how many nucleated cells each sample contained. To quantify the absolute abundance of each unique TCRbeta CDR3 rearrangement, sequence reads were collapsed and filtered. For each sample, productive Simpson clonality was calculated as the square root of Simpson's diversity index over productive rearrangements. The table comes from immuneACCESS by way of TCRdb, which keeps in-frame sequences with V and J called. Part of the clones is missing from these tables; in studies checked, under half for an unresolved V gene and the rest for unknown reasons. D and trimming were read from the DNA, whereas the V and J calls and clone size are those reported in that table. This sample gives some 700,000 clones in total; more than 80% of them show up just once. The top ten clones comprise 0.2% to 0.3% of the sample.

From a lookup of the germline V gene, CDR1 and CDR2 are SNHLY and FYNNEI. The junction carries 11 bases between V and J, which are trimmed by 4 bases and 3 bases respectively. The CDR3, from cysteine to phenylalanine, totals 14 residues. Of the read, only the CDR3 DNA is kept; its 42 bases are in frame from base 1. What the work shows at the level of the full study, not this receptor alone: Clinical and demographic metadata were provided uncurated, with the amount varying by source and participant.

The sequenced sample consisted of peripheral blood. This receptor was identified in a woman between 18 and 29 years old with acute or convalescent COVID-19. This chain joins TRBV2 to TRBJ2-3; there is no confident call for the D gene. The CDR3 reads as follows: CASSAGHRTDTQYF. The base sequence is TGTGCCAGCAGTGCGGGTCATCGTACAGATACGCAGTATTTT.